This entry lists 5 T cell receptor beta chains sequenced from one sample in a study of T cell responses to AZD1222 COVID-19 vaccine. Sequencing was performed with immunoSEQ multiplex PCR; in TCRdb, only in-frame clones are kept and a portion is missing. Among about 180,000 clones, 88% were seen once, and the ten largest hold 11%. Sequences were derived from peripheral blood, sampled 28 days after the second AZD1222 dose. The receptor source for this set is an adult who received the AZD1222 COVID-19 vaccine.

The chain uses TRBV6-2 or TRBV6-3 and TRBJ2-5, with TRBD2 as a possible D gene (6 bases). V was pared by 4 bases and J by 7 bases, with 19 bases between. The CDR3 runs to 15 residues. In germline, CDR1 is MNHEY, CDR2 SVGEGT. This CDR3 is CASSSPGLLTGTQYF. The CDR3 DNA reads as TGTGCCAGCAGTTCCCCGGGACTCCTGACGGGGACCCAGTACTTC.

This chain uses TRBV24-1 with TRBJ1-4; weak D call: TRBD1 (5 bases). V lost 2 bases, J lost 5 bases, and 11 bases lay in between. The germline CDR1 and CDR2 sequences are KGHDR and SFDVKD. The CDR3 contains 15 residues. The CDR3 DNA reads TGTGCCACCAGTGATTCAGGGACGGGAAATGAAAAACTGTTTTTT. This gives the protein CATSDSGTGNEKLFF.

The count of this clone is one. This chain joins TRBV28 and TRBJ1-4; TRBD1 might be the D (6 bases). Germline values: CDR1 MDHEN, CDR2 SYDVKM. The CDR3 has 16 amino acids. Trimming removed 0 bases at V and 10 bases at J, with 18 bases between. The CDR3 DNA reads as TGTGCCAGCAGTTTATGGAGTCCCGACAGAGGGGGAAAACTGTTTTTT. This encodes CASSLWSPDRGGKLFF.

The chain is built from TRBV20-1 and TRBJ2-7; the D is unclear. V shed 6 bases and J shed 6 bases, with 12 bases lying between them. Germline CDR1 reads DFQATT; CDR2 reads SNEGSKA (reference sequence). The CDR3 loop spans 11 amino acids. CDR3 DNA: TGCAGTGCAAGACCTGGGCGCGAGCAGTACTTC. Translated: CSARPGREQYF.

The chain is built from TRBV5-1 and TRBJ2-7; 9 nucleotides match TRBD2. CDR1 and CDR2 from the germline V gene are SGHRS and YFSETQ. The CDR3 totals 18 residues. J gave up 0 bases and V 0 bases, and 10 bases lay outside the gene matches. The CDR3 DNA reads as TGCGCCAGCAGCTTGGGGTGGAGCGGGGGGCTCAGCTCCTACGAGCAGTACTTC. This sequence encodes CASSLGWSGGLSSYEQYF.